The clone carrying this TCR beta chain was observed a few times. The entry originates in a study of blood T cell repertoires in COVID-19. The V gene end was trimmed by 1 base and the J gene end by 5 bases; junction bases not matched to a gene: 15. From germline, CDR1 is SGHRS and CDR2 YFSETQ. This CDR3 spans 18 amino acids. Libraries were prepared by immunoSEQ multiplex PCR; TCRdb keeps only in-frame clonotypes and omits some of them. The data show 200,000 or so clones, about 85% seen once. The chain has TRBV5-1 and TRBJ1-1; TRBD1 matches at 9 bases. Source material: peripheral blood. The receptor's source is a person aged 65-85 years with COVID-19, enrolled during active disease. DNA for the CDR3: TGCGCCAGCAGCTTGATACCCACAGGGGGCGGGAGAGATACTGAAGCTTTCTTT. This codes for CASSLIPTGGGRDTEAFF.